This entry concerns a single TCR beta chain. Its specificity is unknown. These data originate in a study of CXCR3-negative and CXCR3-positive naive CD8 T cells. Study-wide results and limits: Within a donor, both naive subsets shared TRBV-TRBJ usage, unlike memory cells. PBMCs showed partially decreased CXCR3 expression after cryopreservation, and most assays used fresh PBMCs.

cDNA libraries for TRB were generated by 5' RACE incorporating UMI labels. TCRdb re-called the 5' RACE reads and gives one entry per CDR3 protein, without DNA. The table lists about 43,000 distinct CDR3 sequences. The CDR3 covers 12 residues. Sequencing was done on a sample of memory CD8+ T cells from blood. The receptor was derived from a human donor in good health. Some clones in this sample may be carry-over from other donors' samples. The chain employs TRBV12-3 or TRBV12-4 and TRBJ2-5. CDR3 residues: CASMDGQETQYF.